This TCR beta chain originates from a study of blood T cell repertoires in COVID-19. As for the study in general: Whether acute or convalescent, the COVID-19 samples came from the United States, Italy and Spain. Sources were T cells, B-cell-depleted T cells, or PBMCs; the material itself was cDNA or gDNA.

Germline CDR1 reads SGHKS; CDR2 reads YYEKEE (reference sequence). V shed 0 bases and J shed 6 bases, with 4 bases lying between them. This CDR3 has 12 amino acids. Original methodology: Reference gene primer amplification gave estimated nucleated cell counts. Clones were sequenced by immunoSEQ multiplex PCR, and TCRdb holds only the in-frame ones, with some missing. D and trimming were read from the DNA, whereas the V and J calls and clone size are those reported in that table. The sample has 100,000 or so clones; 85% are singletons. Only a few counts were recorded for this clone. The V and J genes are TRBV5-5 and TRBJ1-5, with D unresolved. The TCR was taken from a man aged 50 to 59 with acute or convalescent COVID-19. The sample taken for sequencing was peripheral blood. CDR3 protein: CASSLAGQPQHF. The CDR3 region has the DNA TGTGCCAGCAGCTTGGCCGGTCAGCCCCAGCATTTT.